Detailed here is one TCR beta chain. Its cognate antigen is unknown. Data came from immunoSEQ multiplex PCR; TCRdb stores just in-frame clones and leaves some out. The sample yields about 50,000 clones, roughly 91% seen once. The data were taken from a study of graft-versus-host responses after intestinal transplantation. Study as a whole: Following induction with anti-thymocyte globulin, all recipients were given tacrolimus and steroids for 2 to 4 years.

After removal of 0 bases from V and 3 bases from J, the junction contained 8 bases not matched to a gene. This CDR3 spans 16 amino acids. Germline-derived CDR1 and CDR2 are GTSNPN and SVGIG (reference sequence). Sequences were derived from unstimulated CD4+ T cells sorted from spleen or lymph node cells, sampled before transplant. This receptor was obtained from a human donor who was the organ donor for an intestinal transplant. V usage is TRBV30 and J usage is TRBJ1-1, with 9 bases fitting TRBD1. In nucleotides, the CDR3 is TGTGCCTGGAGTGTGTATGGGACAGGGCCGTACACTGAAGCTTTCTTT. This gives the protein CAWSVYGTGPYTEAFF. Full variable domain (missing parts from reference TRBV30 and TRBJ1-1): SQTIHQWPATLVQPVGSPLSLECTVEGTSNPNLYWYRQAAGRGLQLLFYSVGIGQISSEVPQNLSASRPQDRQFILSSKKLLLSDSGFYLCAWSVYGTGPYTEAFFGQGTRLTVV.